This T cell receptor (beta chain) was profiled in a study of monozygotic twins with inflammatory bowel disease. Study conclusions and caveats: Diversity of TCRbeta measured by inverse Simpson was lower in IBD patients than in healthy co-twins. The sharing of clonotypes with others was lower in IBD patients than in healthy twins, especially with disease activity.

RNA in its total form was extracted from whole blood, and T cells were not sorted. In the case of this clonotype: Its antigen is unidentified.

TCRdb re-called the 5' RACE reads; one entry per CDR3 protein, DNA not given. The clone table shows some 210,000 distinct CDR3 sequences, with the ten largest holding around 1.5%. The sequencing sample was made of blood. The receptor was derived from a human donor with ulcerative colitis or Crohn's disease, or a healthy co-twin of an affected twin (not recorded which).

The CDR3 protein is CSARGTRNTGELFF. V is TRBV20-1 and J is TRBJ2-2; lacking DNA, the TRBD2 call made by TCRdb goes unchecked. Germline lookup yields CDR1 DFQATT and CDR2 SNEGSKA (reference sequence). The CDR3 runs to 14 residues.